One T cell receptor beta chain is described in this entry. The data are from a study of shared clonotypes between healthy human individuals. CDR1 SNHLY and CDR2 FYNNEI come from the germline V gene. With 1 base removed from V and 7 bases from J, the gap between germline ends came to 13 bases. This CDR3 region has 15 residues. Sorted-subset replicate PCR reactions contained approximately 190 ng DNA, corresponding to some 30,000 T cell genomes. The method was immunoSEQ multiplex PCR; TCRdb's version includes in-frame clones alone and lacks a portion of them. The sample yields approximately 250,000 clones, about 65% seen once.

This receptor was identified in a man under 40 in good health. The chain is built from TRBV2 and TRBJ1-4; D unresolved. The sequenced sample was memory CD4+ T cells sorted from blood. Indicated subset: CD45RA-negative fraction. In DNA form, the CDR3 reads TGTGCCAGCAGTGAAGGCCGGAGGAGAGGTGAAAAACTGTTTTTT. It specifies CASSEGRRRGEKLFF.